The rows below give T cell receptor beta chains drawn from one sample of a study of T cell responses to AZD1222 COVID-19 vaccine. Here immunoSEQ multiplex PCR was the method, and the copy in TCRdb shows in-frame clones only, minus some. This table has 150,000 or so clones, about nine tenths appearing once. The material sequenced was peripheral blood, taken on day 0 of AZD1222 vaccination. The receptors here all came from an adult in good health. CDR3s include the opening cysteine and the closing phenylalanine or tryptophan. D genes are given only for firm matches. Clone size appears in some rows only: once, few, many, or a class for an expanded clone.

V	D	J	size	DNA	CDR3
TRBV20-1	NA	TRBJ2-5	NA	TGCAGTGCTAGTAGGGGACTCCAAGAGACCCAGTACTTC	CSASRGLQETQYF
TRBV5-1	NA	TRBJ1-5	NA	TGCGCCAGCAGCTTAGCAGCAGGGAATGGGCAGCCCCAGCATTTT	CASSLAAGNGQPQHF
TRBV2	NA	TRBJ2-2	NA	TGTGCCAGCAGTAAGGACGGATCGAACACCGGGGAGCTGTTTTTT	CASSKDGSNTGELFF
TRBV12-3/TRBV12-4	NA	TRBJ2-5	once	TGTGCCAGCAGCCCAAGGAGGGAGACCCAGTACTTC	CASSPRRETQYF
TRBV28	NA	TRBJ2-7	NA	TGTGCCAGCACCCCCGGGGCCGGTAAGGACCTCTACGAGCAGTACTTC	CASTPGAGKDLYEQYF
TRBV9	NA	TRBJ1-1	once	TGTGCCAGCAGCGTAGCTCATGGGGCGACTGAAGCTTTCTTT	CASSVAHGATEAFF
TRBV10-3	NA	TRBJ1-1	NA	TGTGCCATCAGTCCACCACAGGAGACTGAAGCTTTCTTT	CAISPPQETEAFF
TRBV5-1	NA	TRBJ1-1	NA	TGCGCCAGCAGCTTGCGCAGCTCAACTTCCATGAACACTGAAGCTTTCTTT	CASSLRSSTSMNTEAFF
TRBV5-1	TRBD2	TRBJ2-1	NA	TGCGCCAGCAGCCCCGGGACTAGCGGATGGAGTGAGCAGTTCTTC	CASSPGTSGWSEQFF
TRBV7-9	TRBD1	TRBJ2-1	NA	TGTGCCAGCAGCATTACCCCTCGACAGGGTGCCTACAATGAGCAGTTCTTC	CASSITPRQGAYNEQFF
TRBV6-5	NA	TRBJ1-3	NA	TGTGCCAGCAGCCCACAGTGGGGCGCGGACACCATATATTTT	CASSPQWGADTIYF
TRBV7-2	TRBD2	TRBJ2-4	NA	TGTGCCAGCAGCCTCCAGCGGGACTCACGAGCCAAAAACATTCAGTACTTC	CASSLQRDSRAKNIQYF
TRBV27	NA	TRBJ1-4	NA	TGTGCCAGCAGTCAACATAAATCCGGACAGCCAACTAATGAAAAACTGTTTTTT	CASSQHKSGQPTNEKLFF
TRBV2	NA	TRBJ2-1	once	TGTGCCAGCAGGACTAGAAGAGGTGAGCAGTTCTTC	CASRTRRGEQFF
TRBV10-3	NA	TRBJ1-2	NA	TGTGCCATCAGTGATCTGGCAGGGGTAGTCTATGGCTACACCTTC	CAISDLAGVVYGYTF
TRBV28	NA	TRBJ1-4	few	TGTGCCAGCAGTTTAATAACAGGGAGGGCTGAAAAACTGTTTTTT	CASSLITGRAEKLFF
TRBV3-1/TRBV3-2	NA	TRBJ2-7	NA	TGTGCCAGCAGCCAAGATCTGGGGGGAAGCCCCTACGAGCAGTACTTC	CASSQDLGGSPYEQYF